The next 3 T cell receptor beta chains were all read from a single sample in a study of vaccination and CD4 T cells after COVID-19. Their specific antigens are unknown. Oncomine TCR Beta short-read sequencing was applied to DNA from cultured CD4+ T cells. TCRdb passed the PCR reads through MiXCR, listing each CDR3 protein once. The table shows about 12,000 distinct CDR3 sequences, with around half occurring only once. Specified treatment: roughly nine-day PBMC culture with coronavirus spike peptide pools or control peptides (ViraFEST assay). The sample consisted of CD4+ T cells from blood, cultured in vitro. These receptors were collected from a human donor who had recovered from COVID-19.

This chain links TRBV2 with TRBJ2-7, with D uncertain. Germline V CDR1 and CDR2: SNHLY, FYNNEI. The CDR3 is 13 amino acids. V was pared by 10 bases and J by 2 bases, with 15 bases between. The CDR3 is CATGRAQTYEQYF. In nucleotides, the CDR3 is TGTGCCACCGGCCGGGCTCAAACCTACGAGCAGTACTTC.

The CDR3 loop reads CASSEPGRGGEKLFF. The CDR3 region has the DNA TGTGCCAGCAGCGAACCGGGACGGGGGGGTGAAAAACTGTTTTTT. J is TRBJ1-4 and V is TRBV11-2, with D maybe TRBD1 (5 bases). Trimming removed 5 bases from V and 7 bases from J, with 17 bases in between. The CDR3 totals 15 residues. CDR1 and CDR2 (germline): SGHAT, FQNNGV. Combining the CDR3 with reference TRBV11-2 and TRBJ1-4 gives the whole variable domain EAGVAQSPRYKIIEKRQSVAFWCNPISGHATLYWYQQILGQGPKLLIQFQNNGVVDDSQLPKDRFSAERLKGVDSTLKIQPAKLEDSAVYLCASSEPGRGGEKLFFGSGTQLSVL.

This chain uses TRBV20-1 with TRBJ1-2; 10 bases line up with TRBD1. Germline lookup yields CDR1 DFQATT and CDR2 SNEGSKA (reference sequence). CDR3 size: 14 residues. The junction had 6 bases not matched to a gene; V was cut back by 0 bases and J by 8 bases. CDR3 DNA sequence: TGCAGTGCTAGAGAAGGAGACAGGGGGCAGGGCTACACCTTC. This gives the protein CSAREGDRGQGYTF.